This T cell receptor beta chain was found in a study of T cell repertoires in cytomegalovirus infection. For the study at large: Matching HLA type and CMV infection were both indicated by public TCR beta signatures.

From the reads, TCRdb called clonotypes with MiXCR, one entry per CDR3 protein. The data hold approximately 180,000 distinct CDR3 sequences, with nearly 9.5% observed a single time. Study-level points and caveats: CMV carriers with the relevant HLA were identified by cumulative public TCR beta family frequency. It was HLA-C-restricted CMV-specific TCR beta clonotypes that dominated the response ex vivo.

J lost 5 bases, V lost 6 bases, and 4 bases had no gene match. This CDR3 contains 13 residues. This clonotype was detected a few times. The antigen remains unidentified. The chain uses TRBV12-3 or TRBV12-4 and TRBJ2-7, with 10 bases that match TRBD1. The source material was PBMCs. This sequence was found in a human donor in good health (CMV status not recorded). Some clones in this sample may be carry-over from other donors' samples. CDR3 coding DNA: TGTGCCAGCAGCCCCGGGACAGGGGACGAGCAGTACTTC. Translated: CASSPGTGDEQYF.